These 15 T cell receptor beta chains were all obtained from the same sample, sequenced in a study of HIV-infected patients and healthy controls. Reverse transcription used around 540 ng RNA and constant-region primers for alpha and beta. Alpha and beta chain libraries were made separately by chain-specific third strand synthesis with multiplexing indices. One entry per CDR3 protein, called by TCRdb with MiXCR from the 5' RACE reads. The sample lists 18,000 or so distinct CDR3 sequences; approximately 9.5% were seen once. Whole blood was used without fractionation, so all unsorted peripheral T cells were included. Sequenced sample: blood. Receptors originate from an adult in good health.

Ten or more counts support this clonotype. This sequence joins TRBV4-1 and TRBJ2-2, with D possibly called TRBD1 or TRBD2 (6 bases each). The CDR3 loop spans 17 amino acids. CDR1 is MGHRA and CDR2 is YSYEKL in the germline V gene. Trimming took 1 base from V and 0 from J, leaving 12 bases between them. The DNA for the CDR3 is TGCGCCAGCAGCCAAGTAAGGGGGGTCGCGAACACCGGGGAGCTGTTTTTT. Translating gives CASSQVRGVANTGELFF.

This clonotype was seen at least ten times. The chain recombines TRBV7-2 with TRBJ2-3; TRBD2 matches 7 bases. The CDR3 consists of 14 residues. Germline trimming cut 6 bases from V and 0 bases from J; bases unmatched to any gene: 3. CDR1 is SGHTA and CDR2 is FQGNSA in the germline V gene. CDR3 coding DNA: TGTGCCAGCAGTTTCGGGGGGAGCACAGATACGCAGTATTTT. It encodes CASSFGGSTDTQYF.

This clonotype rates as medium-sized. The J gene is TRBJ2-7, the V gene TRBV30, with unresolved D. The germline V gene encodes CDR1 GTSNPN and CDR2 SVGIG (reference sequence). The CDR3 is 14 amino acids. Trimming removed 0 bases from V and 2 bases from J, with 11 bases in between. CDR3 in amino acids: CAWSVISATYEQYF. The CDR3 DNA sequence: TGTGCCTGGAGTGTAATTTCAGCCACCTACGAGCAGTACTTC.

The sample holds many counts of this clonotype. The rearrangement joins TRBV18 to TRBJ2-2, with D possibly being TRBD1 (6 bases). Germline V lookup: CDR1 KGHSH, CDR2 LQKENI. V shed 1 base and J shed 2 bases, with 26 bases lying between them. CDR3 length equals 21 residues. The CDR3 coding sequence is TGTGCCAGCTCACCACTGGGACACCGTCGATTATATGACACAAACACCGGGGAGCTGTTTTTT. Its translation: CASSPLGHRRLYDTNTGELFF.

The J gene is TRBJ2-3, the V gene TRBV5-4; possibly TRBD1 or TRBD2 for D (5 bases each). V was trimmed by 4 bases and J by 4 bases, leaving 19 bases between them. The CDR3 has 16 residues. Per the germline V gene, CDR1 is SGHNT and CDR2 is YYREEE (reference sequence). The DNA for the CDR3 is TGTGCCAGCAGCCATGGCGGGCCAGGGAACGCAGATACGCAGTATTTT. As protein: CASSHGGPGNADTQYF.

This clonotype showed up many times. The CDR3 nucleotides are TGTGCCATCAGTGAAGGTGGAGGGGGCCGCGGCTACACCTTC. Translation: CAISEGGGGRGYTF. The J gene is TRBJ1-2, the V gene TRBV10-3, with 7 bases identical to TRBD1. Germline lookup yields CDR1 ENHRY and CDR2 SYGVKD. The J segment lost 8 bases and the V segment lost 3 bases, leaving 9 bases of the junction unmatched. The CDR3 length is 14 residues.

This clonotype was seen at least ten times. The rearrangement uses TRBV28 and TRBJ1-4; 8 nucleotides agree with TRBD1. Germline CDR1 is MDHEN and CDR2 is SYDVKM. The V and J ends lost 4 bases and 8 bases, in that order; junction bases with no gene match: 12. The CDR3 runs to 16 residues. The CDR3 DNA follows: TGTGCCAGCAGTTCCGAACTGGGGGACAGGCGCGAAAAACTGTTTTTT. Translating it yields CASSSELGDRREKLFF.

There are many counts of this clonotype. The rearrangement joins TRBV6-6 to TRBJ2-3, with TRBD1 matching 7 bases. From germline, CDR1 is MNHNY and CDR2 SVGAGI (reference sequence). The CDR3 extends over 15 amino acids. V was clipped by 5 bases and J by 1 base; unmatched bases: 6. The CDR3 here is CASSPGGGGTDTQYF. The DNA for the CDR3 is TGTGCCAGCAGTCCAGGGGGTGGTGGCACAGATACGCAGTATTTT.

This clonotype was counted many times. CDR3 nucleotides: TGTGCCAGCAGTGGGAACAGGGGACAAAAGTTCTTC. As protein: CASSGNRGQKFF. The chain links TRBV6-5 to TRBJ2-1; TRBD1 aligns across 7 bases. With 5 bases clipped from V and 14 bases from J, the junction kept 9 bases outside the gene matches. Germline assignment: CDR1 MNHEY and CDR2 SVGAGI. The CDR3 covers 12 residues.

The sample holds many counts of this clonotype. This rearrangement joins TRBV4-1 to TRBJ2-1, with TRBD1 matching over 7 bases. This CDR3 contains 15 residues. V shed 3 bases, J shed 3 bases, and the junction held 5 bases outside the gene matches. Germline loops: CDR1 MGHRA, CDR2 YSYEKL. The DNA for the CDR3 is TGCGCCAGCAGCCAGGGACAGACGATCTACAATGAGCAGTTCTTC. This gives the protein CASSQGQTIYNEQFF.

This clonotype showed up many times. The V and J genes are TRBV5-1 and TRBJ2-2; D possibly corresponds to TRBD1 (6 bases). This CDR3 spans 15 amino acids. The V gene's germline CDR1 is SGHRS and CDR2 YFSETQ. V was trimmed by 0 bases and J by 1 base, leaving 7 bases between them. CDR3 in DNA: TGCGCCAGCAGCTTGGGGACAGAGAACACCGGGGAGCTGTTTTTT. This translates into CASSLGTENTGELFF.

In its sample, this clonotype was seen a few times. The rearrangement uses TRBV20-1 and TRBJ2-7; D remains ambiguous. Trimming removed 3 bases at V and 3 bases at J, with 12 bases between. CDR1 is DFQATT, CDR2 SNEGSKA, per germline (reference sequence). The CDR3 extends over 13 amino acids. The CDR3 sequence is CSARYGRDYEQYF. The CDR3 DNA follows: TGCAGTGCTAGGTATGGAAGAGACTACGAGCAGTACTTC.

In its sample, this clonotype was seen a few times. This chain connects TRBV29-1 to TRBJ2-1; 9 bases align to TRBD1. The CDR3 runs 15 residues. Germline assignment: CDR1 SQVTM and CDR2 ANQGSEA. Germline trimming cut 0 bases from V and 7 bases from J; bases unmatched to any gene: 7. The CDR3 DNA is TGCAGCGTTGAAGAACTACAGGGGGCATTGAATGAGCAGTTCTTC. Its protein is CSVEELQGALNEQFF.

The gene calls are TRBV18 and TRBJ2-4; perhaps TRBD2 as D (6 bases). From germline, CDR1 is KGHSH and CDR2 LQKENI. This CDR3 comprises 14 residues. Trimming removed 6 bases from V and 1 base from J, with 10 bases in between. The CDR3 loop reads CASSPAGAKNIQYF. CDR3 coding DNA: TGTGCCAGCTCCCCGGCGGGGGCCAAAAACATTCAGTACTTC.

This clonotype is categorized as medium-sized (0.01 to 0.1%). This sequence joins TRBV2 and TRBJ2-3, with D hard to call. The CDR3 sequence is 16 residues long. CDR1 is SNHLY, CDR2 FYNNEI, per germline. Trimming removed 3 bases from V and 4 bases from J, with 17 bases in between. CDR3 coding DNA: TGTGCCAGCAGTGATAGGAAGGGATTCCGCGCAGATACGCAGTATTTT. Protein: CASSDRKGFRADTQYF.